The TCR beta chain under discussion was sequenced for a study of T-cell reconstitution after alpha-beta-depleted transplantation in children. In germline, CDR1 is SGHAT, CDR2 FQNNGV. Trimming removed 5 bases from V and 6 bases from J, with 11 bases in between. The CDR3 is 13 residues long. This clonotype appeared many times. It was with unique molecular identifiers that the TCRbeta library was prepared. Each CDR3 protein gets one entry after TCRdb re-called the PCR reads with MiXCR. The table lists 400,000 to 500,000 distinct CDR3 sequences, 11% of them singletons, with 5% to 6.5% in the top ten. V gene TRBV11-2 combines with J gene TRBJ2-1; no firm D call. The sample here was PBMCs from the stem cell graft donor, taken from the stem cell graft. This sequence was found in a human donor who donated a stem cell graft to a child with acute myeloid leukemia. DNA of the CDR3: TGTGCCAGCAGCCCCCCTGGGGTCAATGAGCAGTTCTTC. Encoded protein: CASSPPGVNEQFF.